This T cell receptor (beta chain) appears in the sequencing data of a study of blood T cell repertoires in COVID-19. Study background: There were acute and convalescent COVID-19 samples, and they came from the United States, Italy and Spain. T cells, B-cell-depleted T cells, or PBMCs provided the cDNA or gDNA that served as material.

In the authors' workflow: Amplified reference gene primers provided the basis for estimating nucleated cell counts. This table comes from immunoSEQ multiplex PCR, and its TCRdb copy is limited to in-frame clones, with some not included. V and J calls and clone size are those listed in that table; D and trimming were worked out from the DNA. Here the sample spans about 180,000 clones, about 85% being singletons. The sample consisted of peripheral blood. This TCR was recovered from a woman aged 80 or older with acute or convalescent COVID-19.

The CDR3 loop reads CASSIGGRGRGNQPQHF. The CDR3 DNA follows: TGTGCCAGTAGTATAGGCGGCAGGGGGCGGGGCAATCAGCCCCAGCATTTT. The V and J genes are TRBV19 and TRBJ1-5, with 8 bases fitting TRBD1. This CDR3 has 17 amino acids. The ends lost 1 base at V and 2 bases at J; junction bases unmatched: 7. Germline assignment: CDR1 LNHDA and CDR2 SQIVND (reference sequence).